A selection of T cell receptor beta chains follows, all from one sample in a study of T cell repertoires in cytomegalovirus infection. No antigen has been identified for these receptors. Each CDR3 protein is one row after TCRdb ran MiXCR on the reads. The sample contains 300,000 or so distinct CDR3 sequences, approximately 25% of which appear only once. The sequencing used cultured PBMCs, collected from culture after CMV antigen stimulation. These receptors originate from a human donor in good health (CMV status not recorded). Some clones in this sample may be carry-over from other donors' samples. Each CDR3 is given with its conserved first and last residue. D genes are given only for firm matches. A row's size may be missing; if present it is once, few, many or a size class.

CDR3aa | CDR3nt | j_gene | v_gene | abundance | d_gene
CASSTGTEIYGYTF | TGTGCCAGTAGTACCGGGACAGAAATTTATGGCTACACCTTC | TRBJ1-2 | TRBV19 | few | TRBD1
CSANPGQGANEQFF | TGCAGTGCCAATCCGGGACAGGGAGCCAATGAGCAGTTCTTC | TRBJ2-1 | TRBV20-1 | few | TRBD1
CASSQGGTGGAEKLFF | TGCGCCAGCAGCCAAGGGGGAACAGGGGGCGCTGAAAAACTGTTTTTT | TRBJ1-4 | TRBV4-1 | . | TRBD1
CASSLSRQETQYF | TGTGCCAGCAGCTTAAGCCGTCAAGAGACCCAGTACTTC | TRBJ2-5 | TRBV7-2 | many | .
CASSISPTRSSTDTQYF | TGTGCCAGTAGTATAAGTCCCACCAGGAGTAGCACAGATACGCAGTATTTT | TRBJ2-3 | TRBV19 | . | .
CATSAGEGNLAKNIQYF | TGTGCCACCAGTGCCGGGGAAGGGAACTTAGCCAAAAACATTCAGTACTTC | TRBJ2-4 | TRBV24-1 | . | .
CASSSYNSPLHF | TGTGCCAGCAGTTCCTATAATTCACCCCTCCACTTT | TRBJ1-6 | TRBV12-3/TRBV12-4 | . | .
CASSQPRTGSNQPQHF | TGCGCCAGCAGCCAACCGCGGACAGGCAGCAATCAGCCCCAGCATTTT | TRBJ1-5 | TRBV4-1 | . | TRBD1
CASSEVGRGLGSQPQHF | TGTGCCAGCAGTGAAGTCGGGAGGGGATTAGGCAGTCAGCCCCAGCATTTT | TRBJ1-5 | TRBV6-1 | . | .
CASSLGTSGSTDTQYF | TGTGCCAGCAGCTTAGGAACTAGCGGATCTACAGATACGCAGTATTTT | TRBJ2-3 | TRBV11-3 | many | TRBD2
CASSPGLAGGFTDTQYF | TGTGCCAGCAGCCCCGGACTAGCGGGAGGTTTCACAGATACGCAGTATTTT | TRBJ2-3 | TRBV11-2 | few | TRBD2
CSARNPGSSYNSPLHF | TGCAGTGCTAGAAACCCGGGGAGCTCCTATAATTCACCCCTCCACTTT | TRBJ1-6 | TRBV20-1 | few | .
CASSLSGLAGVGSYNEQFF | TGTGCCAGTAGCCTATCGGGACTAGCGGGAGTAGGTTCCTACAATGAGCAGTTCTTC | TRBJ2-1 | TRBV19 | few | TRBD2
CASSDWRNTEAFF | TGTGCCAGCAGTGATTGGAGGAACACTGAAGCTTTCTTT | TRBJ1-1 | TRBV6-2/TRBV6-3 | . | .
CASSPQDLYSGANVLTF | TGTGCCAGCTCGCCTCAGGACCTCTACTCTGGGGCCAACGTCCTGACTTTC | TRBJ2-6 | TRBV18 | . | .
CASSAYRRAGELFF | TGTGCCAGCAGCGCTTACAGGAGAGCCGGGGAGCTGTTTTTT | TRBJ2-2 | TRBV7-6 | . | .
CASSASGLPSYNEQFF | TGCGCCAGCAGCGCCTCGGGACTACCTTCCTACAATGAGCAGTTCTTC | TRBJ2-1 | TRBV5-1 | few | TRBD2
CATSRDPGLAGATDTQYF | TGTGCCACCAGCAGAGATCCCGGACTAGCGGGAGCAACAGATACGCAGTATTTT | TRBJ2-3 | TRBV15 | . | TRBD2
CASSRGAQETQYF | TGTGCCAGCAGCCGAGGTGCGCAAGAGACCCAGTACTTC | TRBJ2-5 | TRBV11-2 | . | .
CASKHPGSSNQPQHF | TGTGCCAGCAAACATCCCGGGAGTAGCAATCAGCCCCAGCATTTT | TRBJ1-5 | TRBV7-2 | . | .
CASSLSRVAGDGEQFF | TGTGCCAGCAGCTTATCTCGGGTAGCGGGAGACGGTGAGCAGTTCTTC | TRBJ2-1 | TRBV7-2 | many | TRBD2
CATSRDPNLPPDTQYF | TGTGCCACCAGCAGAGATCCGAACCTCCCGCCAGATACGCAGTATTTT | TRBJ2-3 | TRBV15 | . | .
CASSQGTGGITEAFF | TGTGCCAGCAGCCAGGGGACAGGCGGGATCACTGAAGCTTTCTTT | TRBJ1-1 | TRBV7-2 | . | TRBD1
CASSRTGTGVQPQHF | TGTGCCAGCAGCCGTACCGGGACAGGGGTCCAGCCCCAGCATTTT | TRBJ1-5 | TRBV11-2 | many | TRBD1